The rows below give T cell receptor beta chains drawn from one sample of a study of regulatory T cells in long-lasting Graves disease. Each CDR3 protein gets one entry after TCRdb re-called the multiplex PCR reads with MiXCR. The sample yields approximately 480,000 distinct CDR3 sequences, roughly 16% seen once. These data also formed part of another study, on T cells in Graves' hyperthyroidism and ophthalmopathy.

The material was peripheral blood mononuclear cells (PBMCs), obtained at new diagnosis, from a patient treated with antithyroid drugs. These receptors originate from a man aged 40-49 years with Graves disease. The CDR3 runs from the conserved cysteine through the conserved F or W. The order of the fields is CDR3 length, J gene, D gene, V gene, clone size, CDR3 DNA, CDR3 protein. The D gene is left open where the match is weak. Part of the rows lack a size; the others show once, few, many or a class for expanded clones.

13 | TRBJ2-7 | NA | TRBV3-1 | many | TGTGCCAGCAGCCAAGTCCCGGGGTACGAGCAGTACTTC | CASSQVPGYEQYF
14 | TRBJ1-1 | NA | TRBV5-1 | many | TGTGCCAGCAGCTTGGAATTTGGGGGCACTGAAGCTTTCTTT | CASSLEFGGTEAFF
15 | TRBJ1-2 | TRBD1 | TRBV7-2 | many | TGTGCCAGCAGCTTAACCAAACAGGGGAGCGGTGGCTACACCTTC | CASSLTKQGSGGYTF
15 | TRBJ2-3 | TRBD1 | TRBV29-1 | NA | TGCAGCGTTGAAGGGGACAGCATTAGCACAGATACGCAGTATTTT | CSVEGDSISTDTQYF
18 | TRBJ2-1 | NA | TRBV27 | few | TGTGCCAGCAGTTTGAGGACTACTATGAGGGCTTCCTACAATGAGCAGTTCTTC | CASSLRTTMRASYNEQFF
17 | TRBJ2-2 | NA | TRBV28 | few | TGTGCCAGCAGTCCTCACCGGGCAATTGCGAACACCGGGGAGCTGTTTTTT | CASSPHRAIANTGELFF
16 | TRBJ2-1 | TRBD2 | TRBV27 | NA | TGTGCCAGCAGGCTAGCGGGAGGGCGGAGGGGAGATGAGCAGTTCTTC | CASRLAGGRRGDEQFF
14 | TRBJ1-4 | NA | TRBV6-1 | NA | TGTGCCAGCAGGATGTCAGCAACTAATGAAAAACTGTTTTTT | CASRMSATNEKLFF
16 | TRBJ2-7 | TRBD1 | TRBV20-1 | many | TGCAGTGCTAGTAGAGGGGGACAGGGGAGGACCTACGAGCAGTACTTC | CSASRGGQGRTYEQYF
17 | TRBJ2-1 | TRBD2 | TRBV15 | NA | TGTGCCACCAGGACCAAAGGCTCTAGCGGAAAGTACAATGAGCAGTTCTTC | CATRTKGSSGKYNEQFF
14 | TRBJ2-1 | TRBD2 | TRBV6-1 | few | TGTGCCAGCACCTTAGCGGGAGGTGGCAATGAGCAGTTCTTC | CASTLAGGGNEQFF